These T cell receptor beta chains were read from a single sample in a study of T cells in narcolepsy. The data were produced by immunoSEQ multiplex PCR, yet TCRdb's version contains in-frame clones alone and is incomplete. Here the sample spans roughly 30,000 clones, around 78% being singletons. What was sequenced was CD45RA- memory CD4+ T cells from PBMCs. All receptors derive from a human donor with narcolepsy. Both conserved end residues are part of each CDR3. D genes are given only for firm matches. The size of a clone is reported for some rows only, either as once, few or many, or as a class for expanded clones.

>.|11|TRBJ1-1|TRBV4-1|.
TGCGCCAGCAGCCAAGATACGAAAGCTTTCTTT
CASSQDTKAFF
>.|15|TRBJ2-7|TRBV5-1|.
TGCGCCAGCAGCCCCGGGGGAATATCAACCTACGAGCAGTACTTC
CASSPGGISTYEQYF
>.|16|TRBJ1-5|TRBV19|.
TGTGCCAGTAGTATAGATCTTGGCGGGCTCAATCAGCCCCAGCATTTT
CASSIDLGGLNQPQHF
>.|14|TRBJ1-5|TRBV5-6|.
TGTGCCAGCAGCCATGGGGTAGGCAATCAGCCCCAGCATTTT
CASSHGVGNQPQHF
>.|9|TRBJ2-5|TRBV3-1/TRBV3-2|.
TGTGCCACGGGGGAGACCCAGTACTTC
CATGETQYF
>.|15|TRBJ2-7|TRBV6-1|.
TGTGCCAGCAGCGAACTCATGGCAACGACAAACGAGCAGTACTTC
CASSELMATTNEQYF
>.|12|TRBJ2-7|TRBV29-1|TRBD1
TGCAGCGTTGGACAGGGGCGAGCCGAGCAGTACTTC
CSVGQGRAEQYF
>.|14|TRBJ1-5|TRBV19|TRBD1
TGTGCCAGTAGTAGGGACAGATTCAATCAGCCCCAGCATTTT
CASSRDRFNQPQHF
>few|9|TRBJ1-5|TRBV28|.
TGTGCCAGCAGTTCGCCCCAGCATTTT
CASSSPQHF
>.|16|TRBJ1-5|TRBV7-6|.
TGTGCCAGCAGCCCTAGAGACAGGTCTGGACGTCAGCCCCAGCATTTT
CASSPRDRSGRQPQHF
>.|15|TRBJ2-7|TRBV27|.
TGTGCCAGCAGTTTCCAGCAGGGGTTACCCTACGAGCAGTACTTC
CASSFQQGLPYEQYF
>few|13|TRBJ1-1|TRBV11-3|.
TGTGCCAGCAGCCTACACCAGAACACTGAAGCTTTCTTT
CASSLHQNTEAFF
>.|15|TRBJ2-1|TRBV6-5|.
TGTGCCAGCAGTTACTCGAGAGGGAGCGGAGAAGAGCAGTTCTTC
CASSYSRGSGEEQFF
>.|13|TRBJ2-7|TRBV6-5|.
TGTGCCAGCACGGACAGAACCTCCTACGAGCAGTACTTC
CASTDRTSYEQYF
>.|13|TRBJ1-5|TRBV6-6|.
TGTGCCAGCAGAGTGACAGAAAATCAGCCCCAGCATTTT
CASRVTENQPQHF
>.|14|TRBJ2-3|TRBV6-1|.
TGTGCCAGCAGTGAATTGGTAGCACAGAATACGCAGTATTTT
CASSELVAQNTQYF
>few|15|TRBJ2-3|TRBV7-9|.
TGTGCCAGCAGCTTAGGAGCGGTGGGGCCAGATACGCAGTATTTT
CASSLGAVGPDTQYF
>.|14|TRBJ1-1|TRBV5-6|.
TGTGCCAGCAGCTTGGAGTTGAGGAACACTGAAGCTTTCTTT
CASSLELRNTEAFF
>.|17|TRBJ2-7|TRBV6-4|.
TGTGCCAGCAGTGACTCGCAAGGTGAATTACATCCCTACGAGCAGTACTTC
CASSDSQGELHPYEQYF
>.|12|TRBJ1-6|TRBV27|.
TGTGCCAGCAGTTTTTCTAATTCACCCCTCCACTTT
CASSFSNSPLHF
>.|15|TRBJ2-1|TRBV11-2|.
TGTGCCAGCAGCTCCCGGGTCAAGACCTACAATGAGCAGTTCTTC
CASSSRVKTYNEQFF
>.|15|TRBJ2-5|TRBV4-1|.
TGCGCCAGCAGCCATGACCGGGGGGCGGAAGAGACCCAGTACTTC
CASSHDRGAEETQYF
>few|15|TRBJ1-1|TRBV19|.
TGTGCCAGTAGTGTGACAGTCAAGGGGCGCACTGAAGCTTTCTTT
CASSVTVKGRTEAFF
>.|15|TRBJ2-1|TRBV2|.
TGTGCCAGCAGTCTACGGGAAATGTTGAGCGATGAGCAGTTCTTC
CASSLREMLSDEQFF
>.|15|TRBJ2-7|TRBV7-8|TRBD1
TGTGCCAGCAGCCGCGGACGGGGACAGGCCTACGAGCAGTACTTC
CASSRGRGQAYEQYF
>.|12|TRBJ2-7|TRBV18|TRBD1
TGTGCCAGCTCCGCTACAGGGGACGAGCAGTACTTC
CASSATGDEQYF
>.|13|TRBJ2-3|TRBV5-1|.
TGCGCCAGCAGCTTGGGGAGAACAGATACGCAGTATTTT
CASSLGRTDTQYF
>.|15|TRBJ2-1|TRBV28|.
TGTGCCAGCAGTTCCGTGGGGGGTAAAGAGAATGAGCAGTTCTTC
CASSSVGGKENEQFF
>.|14|TRBJ1-1|TRBV7-8|.
TGTGCCAGCAGCTTAGGAGGGGTCAGGGGAGAAGCTTTCTTT
CASSLGGVRGEAFF
>.|14|TRBJ1-6|TRBV19|.
TGTGCCAGTAGTGAAGGGTCCTATAATTCACCCCTCCACTTT
CASSEGSYNSPLHF
>.|13|TRBJ2-5|TRBV19|TRBD2
TGTGCCAGTAGTCCAAGCGGGGGAGAGACCCAGTACTTC
CASSPSGGETQYF
>.|17|TRBJ1-3|TRBV9|.
TGTGCCAGCAGCGTCCGCCCGGGACACTCCTCTGGAAACACCATATATTTT
CASSVRPGHSSGNTIYF
>.|14|TRBJ2-1|TRBV6-5|.
TGTGCCAGCAGTGAACCCATAGGTGGGAGTGAGCAGTTCTTC
CASSEPIGGSEQFF